This passage covers 4 T cell receptor beta chains from one sample sequenced in a study of cytomegalovirus exposure and HLA in healthy donors. The assay was immunoSEQ multiplex PCR, and TCRdb's table has in-frame clones only and misses some. The table lists tens of thousands of clones, approximately 95% of them singletons. The sample was PBMCs. These receptors were taken from a man between 18 and 35 years old in good health and CMV-seronegative.

V gene TRBV27 combines with J gene TRBJ2-3; a weak D match, TRBD2 (5 bases). Germline CDR1 reads MNHEY; CDR2 reads SMNVEV (reference sequence). The CDR3 has 15 residues. Trimming left V 5 bases short and J 0 bases short, with 12 bases between. CDR3 in DNA: TGTGCCAGCAGTGTCGAGGGTTTCAGCACAGATACGCAGTATTTT. This sequence encodes CASSVEGFSTDTQYF.

The chain is built from TRBV30 and TRBJ1-2, with D tentatively TRBD1 (5 bases). In germline, CDR1 is GTSNPN, CDR2 SVGIG (reference sequence). The ends were cut back, 7 bases at V and 5 bases at J, with 11 bases in the middle. The length of the CDR3 is 11 residues. In DNA form, the CDR3 reads TGTGCCTTAAACCGGGGGTATGGCTACACCTTC. Its translation is CALNRGYGYTF.

V gene TRBV7-8 combines with J gene TRBJ1-1, with 7 bases matching TRBD1. The CDR3 totals 16 residues. V gave up 6 bases and J gave up 3 bases; unmatched junction bases: 13. Germline assignment: CDR1 SGHVS and CDR2 FQNEAQ. The CDR3 nucleotides are TGTGCCAGCAGTCTTCCAGGGACAGCCAGCTACACTGAAGCTTTCTTT. Translated, it gives CASSLPGTASYTEAFF. The full variable domain, in which reference TRBV7-8 and TRBJ1-1 provide the parts outside the CDR3, is GAGVSQSPRYKVAKRGQDVALRCDPISGHVSLFWYQQALGQGPEFLTYFQNEAQLDKSGLPSDRFFAERPEGSVSTLKIQRTQQEDSAVYLCASSLPGTASYTEAFFGQGTRLTVV.

The chain uses TRBV7-9 and TRBJ2-3; D gene uncertain. Per the germline V gene, CDR1 is SEHNR and CDR2 is FQNEAQ (reference sequence). The V and J ends lost 5 bases and 3 bases respectively, with 6 bases between them. The CDR3 sequence is 12 residues long. The CDR3 region is CASSTTTDTQYF. DNA for the CDR3: TGTGCCAGCAGCACCACAACAGATACGCAGTATTTT.